The rows below give T cell receptor beta chains drawn from one sample of a study of T cell responses to AZD1222 COVID-19 vaccine. Repertoires were generated with immunoSEQ multiplex PCR, while TCRdb's copy carries only in-frame clones and drops some. The data show 130,000 or so clones, 85% to 90% seen once. The source was peripheral blood, collected 28 days after the second AZD1222 dose. These TCRs come from an adult who received the AZD1222 COVID-19 vaccine. Both conserved end residues are part of each CDR3. The order of the fields is J gene, D gene, V gene, clone size, CDR3 protein, CDR3 DNA. D genes are given only for firm matches. Expanded clones are given a class, and other clones once, few, many or no size at all.

J gene: TRBJ2-3
D gene: TRBD1
V gene: TRBV19
clone size: -
CDR3 protein: CASSIGWGQGIDTQYF
CDR3 DNA: TGTGCCAGTAGTATAGGGTGGGGACAGGGAATAGATACGCAGTATTTT

J gene: TRBJ1-5
D gene: TRBD1
V gene: TRBV5-6
clone size: -
CDR3 protein: CASSWGQSINQPQHF
CDR3 DNA: TGTGCCAGCAGCTGGGGACAGTCGATCAATCAGCCCCAGCATTTT

J gene: TRBJ1-3
D gene: TRBD1
V gene: TRBV5-1
clone size: -
CDR3 protein: CASSLAPTGSGNTIYF
CDR3 DNA: TGCGCCAGCAGCTTGGCACCGACAGGGTCAGGAAACACCATATATTTT

J gene: TRBJ1-1
D gene: -
V gene: TRBV11-2
clone size: -
CDR3 protein: CASSLEQGRVNTEAFF
CDR3 DNA: TGTGCCAGCAGCTTAGAACAGGGTAGGGTGAACACTGAAGCTTTCTTT

J gene: TRBJ2-1
D gene: -
V gene: TRBV30
clone size: once
CDR3 protein: CAWSVSRGLGNEQFF
CDR3 DNA: TGTGCCTGGAGTGTAAGTCGGGGGCTGGGGAATGAGCAGTTCTTC

J gene: TRBJ1-5
D gene: -
V gene: TRBV30
clone size: -
CDR3 protein: CAWSGAGFQVGQPQHF
CDR3 DNA: TGTGCCTGGAGTGGGGCAGGGTTTCAAGTTGGTCAGCCCCAGCATTTT

J gene: TRBJ2-5
D gene: -
V gene: TRBV9
clone size: -
CDR3 protein: CASSLTREETQYF
CDR3 DNA: TGTGCCAGCAGCCTCACAAGGGAGGAGACCCAGTACTTC

J gene: TRBJ1-1
D gene: -
V gene: TRBV11-2
clone size: -
CDR3 protein: CASSLWGPPQPEAFF
CDR3 DNA: TGTGCCAGCAGCTTGTGGGGACCCCCCCAGCCTGAAGCTTTCTTT

J gene: TRBJ1-3
D gene: -
V gene: TRBV28
clone size: -
CDR3 protein: CASSLGGSTGNTIYF
CDR3 DNA: TGTGCCAGCAGTTTGGGGGGTTCAACTGGAAACACCATATATTTT

J gene: TRBJ2-7
D gene: -
V gene: TRBV5-5
clone size: -
CDR3 protein: CASSLEWGSYEQYF
CDR3 DNA: TGTGCCAGCAGCTTAGAATGGGGGTCCTACGAGCAGTACTTC

J gene: TRBJ1-1
D gene: TRBD1
V gene: TRBV15
clone size: -
CDR3 protein: CATSFRTGGTEAFF
CDR3 DNA: TGTGCCACCAGCTTCCGGACAGGGGGTACTGAAGCTTTCTTT

J gene: TRBJ1-4
D gene: -
V gene: TRBV5-1
clone size: -
CDR3 protein: CASSLPRGQGEKLFF
CDR3 DNA: TGCGCCAGCAGTCTCCCGCGGGGGCAAGGTGAAAAACTGTTTTTT

J gene: TRBJ1-2
D gene: -
V gene: TRBV28
clone size: -
CDR3 protein: CASRQTQGYYGYTF
CDR3 DNA: TGTGCCAGCAGACAAACCCAGGGTTACTATGGCTACACCTTC

J gene: TRBJ2-3
D gene: -
V gene: TRBV2
clone size: -
CDR3 protein: CASLRTRDTQYF
CDR3 DNA: TGTGCCAGTCTCCGGACGAGAGATACGCAGTATTTT

J gene: TRBJ1-4
D gene: -
V gene: TRBV30
clone size: -
CDR3 protein: CAWRRENEKLFF
CDR3 DNA: TGTGCCTGGAGAAGGGAGAATGAAAAACTGTTTTTT

J gene: TRBJ2-2
D gene: TRBD2
V gene: TRBV14
clone size: -
CDR3 protein: CASSQALGGTGELFF
CDR3 DNA: TGTGCCAGCAGCCAAGCCCTCGGGGGGACCGGGGAGCTGTTTTTT